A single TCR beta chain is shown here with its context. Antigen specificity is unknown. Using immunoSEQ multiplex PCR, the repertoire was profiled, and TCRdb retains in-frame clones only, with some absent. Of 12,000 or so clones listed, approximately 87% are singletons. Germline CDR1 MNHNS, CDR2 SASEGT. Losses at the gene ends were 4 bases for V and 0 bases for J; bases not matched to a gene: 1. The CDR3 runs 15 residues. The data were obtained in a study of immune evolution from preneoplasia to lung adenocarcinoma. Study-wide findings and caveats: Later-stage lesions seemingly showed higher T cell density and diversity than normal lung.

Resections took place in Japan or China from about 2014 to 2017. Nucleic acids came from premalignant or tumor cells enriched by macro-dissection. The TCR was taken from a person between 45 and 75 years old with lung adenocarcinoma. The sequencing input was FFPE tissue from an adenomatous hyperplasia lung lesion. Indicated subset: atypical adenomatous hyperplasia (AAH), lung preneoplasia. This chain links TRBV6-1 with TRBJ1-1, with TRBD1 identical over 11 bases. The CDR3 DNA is TGTGCCAGCAGTGGGACAGGGGGCATGAACACTGAAGCTTTCTTT. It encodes CASSGTGGMNTEAFF.